This T cell receptor (beta chain) originates from a study of T cell responses to AZD1222 COVID-19 vaccine. Notes on the study in general: Mapped onto spike, vaccine-associated CD4 TCRs spanned it and were dominant at 160-218 and 743-854. Only five or six AZD1222 recipients were seropositive at baseline.

This CDR3 comprises 13 residues. The ends were cut back, 4 bases at V and 5 bases at J, with 11 bases in the middle. This clone has a single count. The antigen remains undetermined. Clones were sequenced by immunoSEQ multiplex PCR, and TCRdb holds only the in-frame ones, with some missing. Found here are roughly 99,000 clones, approximately 90% of them singletons; the top ten hold around 4.5%. V is TRBV12-3 or TRBV12-4 and J is TRBJ1-1; D ambiguous. This receptor was identified in an adult who received the AZD1222 COVID-19 vaccine. Material: peripheral blood, obtained 28 days after the second AZD1222 dose. CDR3 coding DNA: TGTGCCAGCAGTTCAGGCGGTTGGACTGAAGCTTTCTTT. Protein product: CASSSGGWTEAFF.